The rows below give T cell receptor beta chains drawn from one sample of a study of blood T cell repertoires in COVID-19. Clones were read by immunoSEQ multiplex PCR, and TCRdb kept only the in-frame ones, dropping some. In the table there are 110,000 or so clones, approximately 90% of which are singletons. Material: peripheral blood. The receptors come from a woman aged 45-60 years with acute or convalescent COVID-19. Both conserved end residues are part of each CDR3. The D gene is left open where the match is weak. Where a row states a size, it is once, few, many or the class of an expanded clone; other rows omit it.

J gene: TRBJ1-2
D gene: .
V gene: TRBV4-3
clone size: .
CDR3 DNA: TGCGCCAGCAGCCAAGATGATTCCGGTCGCTATGGCTACACCTTC
CDR3 protein: CASSQDDSGRYGYTF

J gene: TRBJ1-4
D gene: TRBD1
V gene: TRBV18
clone size: .
CDR3 DNA: TGTGCCAGCTCACCAGGGACAGGGCGAAATGAAAAACTGTTTTTT
CDR3 protein: CASSPGTGRNEKLFF

J gene: TRBJ2-7
D gene: TRBD1
V gene: TRBV5-4
clone size: .
CDR3 DNA: TGTGCCAGCAGCTTGGATAGCAGGGGGAGCTACGAGCAGTACTTC
CDR3 protein: CASSLDSRGSYEQYF

J gene: TRBJ1-1
D gene: .
V gene: TRBV3-1/TRBV3-2
clone size: .
CDR3 DNA: TGTGCCAGCTTACAGGAGGGTGGCACTGAAGCTTTCTTT
CDR3 protein: CASLQEGGTEAFF

J gene: TRBJ2-3
D gene: TRBD2
V gene: TRBV24-1
clone size: .
CDR3 DNA: TGTGCCACCAGAGGGACTAGCGGGGCCCCAGATACGCAGTATTTT
CDR3 protein: CATRGTSGAPDTQYF

J gene: TRBJ2-1
D gene: TRBD2
V gene: TRBV3-1/TRBV3-2
clone size: .
CDR3 DNA: TGTGCCAGCAGCCATCTAGCGGGAGGATTCCATAATGAGCAGTTCTTC
CDR3 protein: CASSHLAGGFHNEQFF

J gene: TRBJ2-5
D gene: .
V gene: TRBV18
clone size: .
CDR3 DNA: TGTGCCAGCTCACCACGACAGGAAGAGACCCAGTACTTC
CDR3 protein: CASSPRQEETQYF

J gene: TRBJ1-2
D gene: TRBD1
V gene: TRBV5-1
clone size: .
CDR3 DNA: TGCGCCAGCAGCTTGGCAGGGGGCGAAGGCTATGGCTACACCTTC
CDR3 protein: CASSLAGGEGYGYTF

J gene: TRBJ2-1
D gene: .
V gene: TRBV6-2/TRBV6-3
clone size: once
CDR3 DNA: TGTGCCAGCAGTTACGACGGGGCCTACAATGAGCAGTTCTTC
CDR3 protein: CASSYDGAYNEQFF

J gene: TRBJ2-3
D gene: TRBD2
V gene: TRBV5-1
clone size: .
CDR3 DNA: TGCGCCAGCAACTGGGAGGGGACAGATACGCAGTATTTT
CDR3 protein: CASNWEGTDTQYF

J gene: TRBJ1-5
D gene: TRBD1
V gene: TRBV27
clone size: .
CDR3 DNA: TGTGCCAGCAGTTTAAAACCGACAGGGGGCCTCTTGCCCCAGCATTTT
CDR3 protein: CASSLKPTGGLLPQHF

J gene: TRBJ1-1
D gene: .
V gene: TRBV18
clone size: once
CDR3 DNA: TGTGCCAGCTCACCACTAGGGGGAGGGGAAGCTTTCTTT
CDR3 protein: CASSPLGGGEAFF

J gene: TRBJ2-3
D gene: .
V gene: TRBV5-5
clone size: .
CDR3 DNA: TGTGCCAGCAGCTTGGACAGGGCGGTTGATACGCAGTATTTT
CDR3 protein: CASSLDRAVDTQYF

J gene: TRBJ2-5
D gene: .
V gene: TRBV20-1
clone size: .
CDR3 DNA: TGCAGTGCTAGTATTCCCCGCGGTCTGGGAGAGACCCAGTACTTC
CDR3 protein: CSASIPRGLGETQYF

J gene: TRBJ2-1
D gene: .
V gene: TRBV6-5
clone size: .
CDR3 DNA: TGTGCCAGCAGGGGCGGGGACCCCTACAATGAGCAGTTCTTC
CDR3 protein: CASRGGDPYNEQFF

J gene: TRBJ2-7
D gene: .
V gene: TRBV9
clone size: .
CDR3 DNA: TGTGCCAGCAGCGCGTCCAGAGGGGGTTACGAGCAGTACTTC
CDR3 protein: CASSASRGGYEQYF

J gene: TRBJ2-7
D gene: TRBD2
V gene: TRBV9
clone size: .
CDR3 DNA: TGTGCCAGCAGCCCCGGGGGGTATTACCACGAGCAGTACTTC
CDR3 protein: CASSPGGYYHEQYF

J gene: TRBJ1-1
D gene: .
V gene: TRBV6-5
clone size: .
CDR3 DNA: TGTGCCAGCGGAGGGTTAGGGAACACTGAAGCTTTCTTT
CDR3 protein: CASGGLGNTEAFF

J gene: TRBJ2-7
D gene: TRBD2
V gene: TRBV4-1
clone size: few
CDR3 DNA: TGCGCCAGCAGCTTAACTAGCGGGGGTGTCTACGAGCAGTACTTC
CDR3 protein: CASSLTSGGVYEQYF

J gene: TRBJ1-6
D gene: TRBD1
V gene: TRBV9
clone size: once
CDR3 DNA: TGTGCCAGCAGCGTAGGACAGGGGGACCGCTCACCCCTCCACTTT
CDR3 protein: CASSVGQGDRSPLHF

J gene: TRBJ2-1
D gene: .
V gene: TRBV11-3
clone size: .
CDR3 DNA: TGTGCCAGCAGCTTACCCAGACAACCCAGCTCCTACAATGAGCAGTTCTTC
CDR3 protein: CASSLPRQPSSYNEQFF

J gene: TRBJ1-5
D gene: .
V gene: TRBV27
clone size: .
CDR3 DNA: TGTGCCAGCAGTTTGGTAGGGAGTCGCGATCAGCCCCAGCATTTT
CDR3 protein: CASSLVGSRDQPQHF

J gene: TRBJ2-2
D gene: TRBD1
V gene: TRBV5-5
clone size: .
CDR3 DNA: TGTGCCAGCAGCTCCGGGACAGGGAATCATGCCGGGGAGCTGTTTTTT
CDR3 protein: CASSSGTGNHAGELFF

J gene: TRBJ1-2
D gene: TRBD1
V gene: TRBV7-2
clone size: .
CDR3 DNA: TGTGCCAGCAGCTTACAGGGGGTCGAGGGCTATGGCTACACCTTC
CDR3 protein: CASSLQGVEGYGYTF

J gene: TRBJ1-2
D gene: .
V gene: TRBV7-8
clone size: .
CDR3 DNA: TGTGCCAGCAGCTTAGTCGACTATGGCTACACCTTC
CDR3 protein: CASSLVDYGYTF

J gene: TRBJ1-3
D gene: .
V gene: TRBV4-2
clone size: many
CDR3 DNA: TGTGCCAGCAGCCAAGATTATCCCCCCAACACCATATATTTT
CDR3 protein: CASSQDYPPNTIYF

J gene: TRBJ2-6
D gene: .
V gene: TRBV18
clone size: .
CDR3 DNA: TGTGCCAGCTCACCACCCGGGGGGGCCAACGTCCTGACTTTC
CDR3 protein: CASSPPGGANVLTF

J gene: TRBJ2-2
D gene: TRBD2
V gene: TRBV7-2
clone size: .
CDR3 DNA: TGTGCCAGCAGCCTAAGCGGGGGTCGATATACCGGGGAGCTGTTTTTT
CDR3 protein: CASSLSGGRYTGELFF

J gene: TRBJ1-3
D gene: TRBD1
V gene: TRBV7-9
clone size: .
CDR3 DNA: TGTGCCAGCAGCCTGACAGGGTCGGGAAACACCATATATTTT
CDR3 protein: CASSLTGSGNTIYF

J gene: TRBJ2-5
D gene: .
V gene: TRBV3-1/TRBV3-2
clone size: once
CDR3 DNA: TGTGCCAGCAGCCAAGAAGGAGACTTCCCGATTGGGACCCAGTACTTC
CDR3 protein: CASSQEGDFPIGTQYF

J gene: TRBJ2-2
D gene: .
V gene: TRBV13
clone size: .
CDR3 DNA: TGTGCCAGCAGCTTAGCGGGGGTGAAGGACACCGGGGAGCTGTTTTTT
CDR3 protein: CASSLAGVKDTGELFF

J gene: TRBJ1-1
D gene: .
V gene: TRBV6-5
clone size: .
CDR3 DNA: TGTGCCAGCAGTTATATGGGGGCAGGGTTGAACACTGAAGCTTTCTTT
CDR3 protein: CASSYMGAGLNTEAFF

J gene: TRBJ2-1
D gene: .
V gene: TRBV7-3
clone size: .
CDR3 DNA: TGTGCCAGCAGAATAACCTCAGGGGCTGATGAGCAGTTCTTC
CDR3 protein: CASRITSGADEQFF

J gene: TRBJ1-2
D gene: .
V gene: TRBV6-5
clone size: .
CDR3 DNA: TGTGCCAGCAGTTACCGAGGGCTATACAGGGAGAATGGCTACACCTTC
CDR3 protein: CASSYRGLYRENGYTF

J gene: TRBJ1-2
D gene: TRBD1
V gene: TRBV9
clone size: .
CDR3 DNA: TGTGCCAGCAGCGCCGTACCTGGCGGGACAGGGATCTATGGCTACACCTTC
CDR3 protein: CASSAVPGGTGIYGYTF

J gene: TRBJ2-1
D gene: .
V gene: TRBV4-1
clone size: .
CDR3 DNA: TGCGCCAGCAGCCGAGGGAATGAGCAGTTCTTC
CDR3 protein: CASSRGNEQFF

J gene: TRBJ1-4
D gene: .
V gene: TRBV6-5
clone size: .
CDR3 DNA: TGTGCCAGCAGACCCGGGGGGGTCTATAAACTGTTTTTT
CDR3 protein: CASRPGGVYKLFF

J gene: TRBJ1-2
D gene: .
V gene: TRBV9
clone size: .
CDR3 DNA: TGTGCCAGCAGCGTAGCCTACGACAGCGATGGCTACACCTTC
CDR3 protein: CASSVAYDSDGYTF

J gene: TRBJ1-3
D gene: .
V gene: TRBV11-2
clone size: .
CDR3 DNA: TGTGCCAGCAGCTTAGAATGGGGGGCTGGAAACACCATATATTTT
CDR3 protein: CASSLEWGAGNTIYF

J gene: TRBJ1-1
D gene: TRBD1
V gene: TRBV2
clone size: once
CDR3 DNA: TGTGCCAGCAGAACAGGGGGTATTTTCCCAACGAACACTGAAGCTTTCTTT
CDR3 protein: CASRTGGIFPTNTEAFF

J gene: TRBJ1-5
D gene: .
V gene: TRBV7-8
clone size: .
CDR3 DNA: TGTGCCAGCAGCTTAGTAGGCGGAGACAATCAGCCCCAGCATTTT
CDR3 protein: CASSLVGGDNQPQHF

J gene: TRBJ2-5
D gene: .
V gene: TRBV30
clone size: .
CDR3 DNA: TGTGCCTGGAGTGTAGCGGGAGAGACCCAGTACTTC
CDR3 protein: CAWSVAGETQYF

J gene: TRBJ2-3
D gene: .
V gene: TRBV24-1
clone size: .
CDR3 DNA: TGTGCCACCAGTGATCAAACTAGCACAGATACGCAGTATTTT
CDR3 protein: CATSDQTSTDTQYF

J gene: TRBJ1-5
D gene: .
V gene: TRBV6-1
clone size: few
CDR3 DNA: TGTGCCAGCAGTGCCGATCCGGGGGGATTCGGTCAGCCCCAGCATTTT
CDR3 protein: CASSADPGGFGQPQHF

J gene: TRBJ2-7
D gene: TRBD2
V gene: TRBV20-1
clone size: .
CDR3 DNA: TGCAGTGCCATAGCAGCGGGAGAGCAGTACTTC
CDR3 protein: CSAIAAGEQYF

J gene: TRBJ1-2
D gene: .
V gene: TRBV27
clone size: .
CDR3 DNA: TGTGCCAGCAGCCCGGGACTCCCAGGCTATGGCTACACCTTC
CDR3 protein: CASSPGLPGYGYTF

J gene: TRBJ1-2
D gene: .
V gene: TRBV2
clone size: .
CDR3 DNA: TGTGCCAGCACGTATGGCTACACCTTC
CDR3 protein: CASTYGYTF

J gene: TRBJ1-1
D gene: .
V gene: TRBV18
clone size: .
CDR3 DNA: TGTGCCAGCTCACACGGGGAGAACACTGAAGCTTTCTTT
CDR3 protein: CASSHGENTEAFF

J gene: TRBJ1-1
D gene: TRBD1
V gene: TRBV18
clone size: .
CDR3 DNA: TGTGCCAGCTCACCTCTTGACAGGGACACTGAAGCTTTCTTT
CDR3 protein: CASSPLDRDTEAFF

J gene: TRBJ1-2
D gene: TRBD1
V gene: TRBV6-5
clone size: .
CDR3 DNA: TGTGCCAGCGGGACAGGGGGCGCGGACTATGGCTACACCTTC
CDR3 protein: CASGTGGADYGYTF

J gene: TRBJ2-3
D gene: TRBD2
V gene: TRBV6-1
clone size: .
CDR3 DNA: TGTGCCAGCAGTGAAATAGGAGGTAGCGGGGGGTCCACAGATACGCAGTATTTT
CDR3 protein: CASSEIGGSGGSTDTQYF

J gene: TRBJ1-2
D gene: .
V gene: TRBV11-2
clone size: .
CDR3 DNA: TGTGCCAGCAGCTTAGGACAGGCTGGCTACACCTTC
CDR3 protein: CASSLGQAGYTF

J gene: TRBJ2-1
D gene: .
V gene: TRBV5-4
clone size: .
CDR3 DNA: TGTGCCAGCAGCTTGGTAGCGGAGGAGCAGTTCTTC
CDR3 protein: CASSLVAEEQFF

J gene: TRBJ1-4
D gene: .
V gene: TRBV4-2
clone size: .
CDR3 DNA: TGTGCCAGCAGCCAGTGGCCTAATGAAAAACTGTTTTTT
CDR3 protein: CASSQWPNEKLFF